This T cell receptor (beta chain) was identified during a study of blood T cell repertoires in COVID-19. Study details: PBMCs, B-cell-depleted T cells, or T cells provided the cDNA or gDNA that made up the material.

The method was immunoSEQ multiplex PCR; TCRdb's version includes in-frame clones alone and lacks a portion of them. The sample carries under 450,000 clones, approximately 86% recorded once. Germline assignment: CDR1 LGHDT and CDR2 YNNKEL (reference sequence). V shed 1 base and J shed 9 bases, with 4 bases lying between them. CDR3 size: 12 residues. V is TRBV3-1 (or the pseudogene TRBV3-2) and J is TRBJ1-6; no clear D. Sequenced: peripheral blood. This receptor was taken from a woman aged 60-70 years with COVID-19, enrolled during active disease. The CDR3 DNA is TGTGCCAGCAGCCAAGCCGGTTCACCCCTCCACTTT. This codes for CASSQAGSPLHF.